One sample yielded the 17 T cell receptor beta chains listed below, sequenced in a study of blood T cells in healthy people across ages. The authors ran a second PCR of about 7 to 11 cycles using a sample-barcoded 5' primer and a J-beta primer mix. TCRdb reprocessed the 5' RACE reads with MiXCR, giving one entry per CDR3 protein. The repertoire has about 1.1 million distinct CDR3 sequences, around two fifths of them found once; the top ten carry around 13%. The sample was blood. All receptors come from a man younger than 30 in good health.

This clonotype was found many times. The chain joins TRBV7-2 to TRBJ2-1; D not resolved. Trimming removed 4 bases at V and 9 bases at J, with 7 bases between. The CDR3 sequence is 11 residues long. In germline, CDR1 is SGHTA, CDR2 FQGNSA. This chain's CDR3 is CASSSALEQFF. CDR3 in DNA: TGTGCCAGCAGCTCAGCCCTTGAGCAGTTCTTC.

This clonotype was counted a few times. The V gene is TRBV4-3, the J gene TRBJ1-2; D remains unclear. This CDR3 spans 14 amino acids. CDR1 and CDR2 from the germline V gene are LGHNA and YSLEER. Trimming shortened V by 0 bases and J by 7 bases, and 12 bases separated the two germline ends. CDR3 amino acids: CASSQENGIGGYTF. The CDR3 DNA sequence: TGCGCCAGCAGCCAAGAAAACGGGATCGGTGGCTACACCTTC.

As regards this clonotype: Compared with germline, one end of the junction differs, possibly owing to a read error. The chain uses TRBV6-1 and TRBJ2-1; no reliable D call. The CDR3 length is 11 residues. The germline V gene has CDR1 MNHNS and CDR2 SASEGT. CDR3 loop: CAGSLVYEQFF. The CDR3 DNA reads as TGTGCCGGCAGTTTAGTCTATGAGCAGTTCTTC.

This clonotype has more than one count but fewer than ten. The chain joins TRBV9 to TRBJ1-1; D possibly corresponds to TRBD1 (6 bases). The V gene lost 0 bases and the J gene lost 8 bases, with 20 bases spanning the gap. The CDR3 is made up of 16 amino acids. Germline V CDR1 and CDR2: SGDLS, YYNGEE. The CDR3, as DNA: TGTGCCAGCAGCGTAGAAGGAACAGGGTATGCTGAGGAAGCTTTCTTT. Translation: CASSVEGTGYAEEAFF. Supplemented by reference TRBV9 and TRBJ1-1, the full variable domain reads DSGVTQTPKHLITATGQRVTLRCSPRSGDLSVYWYQQSLDQGLQFLIQYYNGEERAKGNILERFSAQQFPDLHSELNLSSLELGDSALYFCASSVEGTGYAEEAFFGQGTRLTVV.

The chain links TRBV4-3 to TRBJ2-2, with unresolved D. CDR1 and CDR2 (germline): LGHNA, YSLEER. The CDR3 extends over 16 amino acids. V lost 0 bases, J lost 4 bases, and 12 bases lay in between. DNA of the CDR3: TGCGCCAGCAGCCAAGACACAGTGGGCAGCACCGGGGAGCTGTTTTTT. Translation gives CASSQDTVGSTGELFF.

Only a few counts were recorded for this clonotype. V usage is TRBV3-1 and J usage is TRBJ1-5, with unresolved D. The V gene lost 6 bases and the J gene lost 6 bases, with 12 bases spanning the gap. Germline loops: CDR1 LGHDT, CDR2 YNNKEL (reference sequence). There are 13 residues in the CDR3. CDR3 amino acids: CASSRHVGQPQHF. Written as DNA, the CDR3 is TGTGCCAGCAGTCGACATGTTGGTCAGCCCCAGCATTTT.

The V call is TRBV12-3 or TRBV12-4, the J call TRBJ2-1; perhaps TRBD2 as D (5 bases). This CDR3 is 16 amino acids long. The V end was cut by 5 bases, the J end by 5 bases, with 19 bases between. CDR3 coding DNA: TGTGCCAGCAGTCCCCGCAGAACGGGAATTGACAATGAGCAGTTCTTC. This gives the protein CASSPRRTGIDNEQFF.

This clonotype was seen a few times. The chain carries TRBV7-2 and TRBJ1-5, with D hard to call. Germline assignment: CDR1 SGHTA and CDR2 FQGNSA. Trimming pared 3 bases from V and 0 bases from J, leaving 24 bases between. The length of the CDR3 is 20 residues. CDR3: CASSFPLGSSSKYSNQPQHF. As DNA, the CDR3 is TGTGCCAGCAGCTTCCCCCTCGGTAGTTCCAGTAAATATAGCAATCAGCCCCAGCATTTT. Supplemented by reference TRBV7-2 and TRBJ1-5, the full variable domain reads GAGVSQSPSNKVTEKGKDVELRCDPISGHTALYWYRQSLGQGLEFLIYFQGNSAPDKSGLPSDRFSAERTGGSVSTLTIQRTQQEDSAVYLCASSFPLGSSSKYSNQPQHFGDGTRLSIL.

V and J are TRBV10-3 and TRBJ1-1; the D is unclear. CDR3 size: 14 residues. With 11 bases removed from V and 1 base from J, the gap between germline ends came to 17 bases. Germline CDR1 reads ENHRY; CDR2 reads SYGVKD. The CDR3 DNA sequence: TGTGCCGTACGAGTGGGAACACCGAACACTGAAGCTTTCTTT. Protein: CAVRVGTPNTEAFF.

This clonotype occurred a few times. The rearrangement links TRBV5-1 to TRBJ2-7; possible D gene TRBD2, 5 bases. The germline V and J ends were trimmed by 5 bases and 5 bases, with 11 bases remaining between them. CDR3 length: 12 amino acids. Germline V CDR1 and CDR2: SGHRS, YFSETQ. The CDR3 here is CASSLGLDEQYF. The CDR3 region has the DNA TGCGCCAGCAGTCTTGGACTGGACGAGCAGTACTTC.

This rearrangement joins TRBV6-5 to TRBJ1-1; tentative D call: TRBD1 (6 bases). Germline V gene lookup returns CDR1 MNHEY and CDR2 SVGAGI. The V and J ends lost 5 bases and 4 bases respectively, with 17 bases between them. The CDR3 is 15 residues long. DNA of the CDR3: TGTGCCAGCAGTAACCGACAGGCGCCTACCACTGAAGCTTTCTTT. Translation: CASSNRQAPTTEAFF.

V usage is TRBV9 and J usage is TRBJ1-6; no definite D call. V shed 4 bases and J shed 8 bases, with 13 bases lying between them. Germline CDR1 is SGDLS and CDR2 is YYNGEE. The CDR3 runs to 14 residues. The CDR3 loop is CASSLMTDYSPLHF. CDR3 DNA sequence: TGTGCCAGCAGCCTTATGACGGACTATTCACCCCTCCACTTT.

The chain uses TRBV18 and TRBJ2-1; D is unresolved. Germline V CDR1 and CDR2: KGHSH, LQKENI. Trimming took off 5 bases at V and 0 bases at J, with 11 bases between the two ends. The length of the CDR3 is 15 residues. CDR3 in amino acids: CASSSRVDSYNEQFF. DNA of the CDR3: TGTGCCAGCTCATCAAGGGTAGACTCCTACAATGAGCAGTTCTTC.

A note on this clonotype: This clone may be a read error of a much larger clone one base away. This sequence joins TRBV12-3 or TRBV12-4 and TRBJ2-1; D is unclear. The J call is doubtful: the DNA matches TRBJ2-7 better. The CDR3 has 12 amino acids. The CDR3 bases are TGTGCCAGCAGAGGCGGATATAATGAGCAGTACTTC. Encoded protein: CASRGGYNEQYF.

In regard to this clonotype: A read error may account for a junction end that differs from germline. The rearrangement uses TRBV14 and TRBJ1-1; D not certain. The CDR3 totals 14 residues. Germline loops: CDR1 SGHDN, CDR2 FVKESK. Here the CDR3 reads CASSQRRGNTEAFF. For the CDR3, the DNA is TGTGCCAGTAGCCAACGACGGGGGAACACTGAAGCTTTCTTT.

The genes are TRBV7-2 and TRBJ1-1, with D uncertain. CDR3 size: 14 residues. CDR1 and CDR2 (germline): SGHTA, FQGNSA. V lost 5 bases and J 11 bases, leaving 21 bases between the germline ends. The CDR3 nucleotides read TGTGCCAGCAGCCCAGAGGCGGGGTTTTGGAATGCTTTCTTT. It translates to CASSPEAGFWNAFF. The whole variable domain, filled in from reference TRBV7-2 and TRBJ1-1, reads GAGVSQSPSNKVTEKGKDVELRCDPISGHTALYWYRQSLGQGLEFLIYFQGNSAPDKSGLPSDRFSAERTGGSVSTLTIQRTQQEDSAVYLCASSPEAGFWNAFFGQGTRLTVV.

The chain couples TRBV4-1 to TRBJ2-1; tentative D call: TRBD1 (6 bases). The germline V and J ends were trimmed by 2 bases and 5 bases, with 13 bases remaining between them. This CDR3 spans 15 amino acids. The germline V gene encodes CDR1 MGHRA and CDR2 YSYEKL. CDR3 in amino acids: CASSQRDKKDNEQFF. Written as DNA, the CDR3 is TGCGCCAGCAGCCAACGGGACAAGAAGGACAATGAGCAGTTCTTC.